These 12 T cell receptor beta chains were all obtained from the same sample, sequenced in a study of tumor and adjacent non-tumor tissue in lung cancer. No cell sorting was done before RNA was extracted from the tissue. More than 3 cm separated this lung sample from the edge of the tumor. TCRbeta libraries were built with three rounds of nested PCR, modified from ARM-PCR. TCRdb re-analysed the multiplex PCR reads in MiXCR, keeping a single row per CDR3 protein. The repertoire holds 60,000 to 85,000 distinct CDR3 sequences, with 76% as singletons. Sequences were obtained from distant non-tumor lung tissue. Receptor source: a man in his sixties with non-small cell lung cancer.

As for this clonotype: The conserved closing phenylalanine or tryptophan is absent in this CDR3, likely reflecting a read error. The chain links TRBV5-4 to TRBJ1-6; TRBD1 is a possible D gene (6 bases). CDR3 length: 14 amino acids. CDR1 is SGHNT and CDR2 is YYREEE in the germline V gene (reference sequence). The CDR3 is CASGIQGRNSHLHL. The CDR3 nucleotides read TGTGCCAGCGGCATACAGGGCCGGAATTCACACCTCCACCTT.

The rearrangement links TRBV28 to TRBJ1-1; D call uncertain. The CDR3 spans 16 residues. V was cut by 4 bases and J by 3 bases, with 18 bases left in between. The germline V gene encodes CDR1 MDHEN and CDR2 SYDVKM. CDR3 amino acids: CASSSTGAEADTEAFF. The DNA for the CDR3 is TGTGCCAGCAGTTCGACGGGTGCGGAAGCGGACACTGAAGCTTTCTTT.

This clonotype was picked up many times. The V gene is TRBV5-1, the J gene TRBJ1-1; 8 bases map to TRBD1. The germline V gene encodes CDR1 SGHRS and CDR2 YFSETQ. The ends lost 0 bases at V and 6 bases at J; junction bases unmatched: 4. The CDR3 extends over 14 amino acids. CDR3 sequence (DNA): TGCGCCAGCAGCTTGGTCCAGGGGGCGCCTGAAGCTTTCTTT. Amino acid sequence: CASSLVQGAPEAFF.

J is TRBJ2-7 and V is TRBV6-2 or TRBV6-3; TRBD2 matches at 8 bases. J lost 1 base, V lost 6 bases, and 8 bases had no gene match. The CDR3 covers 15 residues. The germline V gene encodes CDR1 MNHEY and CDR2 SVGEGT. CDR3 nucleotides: TGTGCCAGCAGGCGCCCCGGGACTAGTTCCTACGAGCAGTACTTC. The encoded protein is CASRRPGTSSYEQYF.

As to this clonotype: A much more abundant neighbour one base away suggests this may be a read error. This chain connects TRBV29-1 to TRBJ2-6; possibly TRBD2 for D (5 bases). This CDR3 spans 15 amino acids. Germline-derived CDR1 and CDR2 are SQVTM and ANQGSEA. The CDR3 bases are TGCAGCGTGAGGGTCTCTAGTTCGAGGGCCGACGTCCTGACTTTC. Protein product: CSVRVSSSRADVLTF. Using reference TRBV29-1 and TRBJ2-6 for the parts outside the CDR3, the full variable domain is SAVISQKPSRDICQRGTSLTIQCQVDSQVTMMFWYRQQPGQSLTLIATANQGSEATYESGFVIDKFPISRPNLTFSTLTVSNMSPEDSSIYLCSVRVSSSRADVLTFGAGSRLTVL.

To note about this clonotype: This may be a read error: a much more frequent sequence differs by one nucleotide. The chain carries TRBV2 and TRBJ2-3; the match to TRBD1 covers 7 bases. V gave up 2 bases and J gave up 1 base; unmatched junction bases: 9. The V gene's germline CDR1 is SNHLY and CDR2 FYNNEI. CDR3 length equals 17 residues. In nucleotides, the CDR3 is TGTGCCAGCAGTGAAACCTGTGCAGGGGGAGGCACAGATACGCAGTATTTT. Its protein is CASSETCAGGGTDTQYF. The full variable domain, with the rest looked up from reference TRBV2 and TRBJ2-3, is EPEVTQTPSHQVTQMGQEVILRCVPISNHLYFYWYRQILGQKVEFLVSFYNNEISEKSEIFDDQFSVERPDGSNFTLKIRSTKLEDSAMYFCASSETCAGGGTDTQYFGPGTRLTVL.

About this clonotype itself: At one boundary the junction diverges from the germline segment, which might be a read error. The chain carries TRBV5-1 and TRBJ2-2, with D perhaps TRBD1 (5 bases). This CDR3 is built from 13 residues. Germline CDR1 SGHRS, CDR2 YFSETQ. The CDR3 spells CSSSFGATGELFF. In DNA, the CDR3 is TGCTCCAGTAGCTTTGGGGCCACCGGGGAGCTGTTTTTT.

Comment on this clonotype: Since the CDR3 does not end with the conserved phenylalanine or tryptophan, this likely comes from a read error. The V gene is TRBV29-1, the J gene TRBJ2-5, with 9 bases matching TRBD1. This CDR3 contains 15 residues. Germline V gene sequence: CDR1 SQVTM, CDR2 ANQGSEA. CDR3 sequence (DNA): TGTAGCGCCATCGGACAGGGGCGCGTAGGAAAGACCCAGTACCTC. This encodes CSAIGQGRVGKTQYL.

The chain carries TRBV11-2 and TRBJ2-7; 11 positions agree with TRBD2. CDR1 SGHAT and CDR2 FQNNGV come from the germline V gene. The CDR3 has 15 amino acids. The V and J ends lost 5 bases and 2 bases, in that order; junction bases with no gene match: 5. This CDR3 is CASSPGLAAAYEQYF. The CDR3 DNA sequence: TGTGCCAGCAGCCCGGGACTAGCGGCAGCCTACGAGCAGTACTTC.

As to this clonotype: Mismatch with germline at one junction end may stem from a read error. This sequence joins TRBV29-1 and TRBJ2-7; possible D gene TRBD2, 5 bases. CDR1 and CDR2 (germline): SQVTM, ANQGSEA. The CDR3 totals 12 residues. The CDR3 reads CSVGTEGYEQYF. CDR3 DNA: TGCAGCGTGGGTACAGAGGGATACGAGCAGTATTTC.

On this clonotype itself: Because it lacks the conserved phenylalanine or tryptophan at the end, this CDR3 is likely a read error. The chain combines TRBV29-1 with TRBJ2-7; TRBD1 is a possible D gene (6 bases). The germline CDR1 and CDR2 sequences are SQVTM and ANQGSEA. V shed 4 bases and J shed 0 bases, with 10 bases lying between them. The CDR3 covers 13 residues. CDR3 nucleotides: TGCAGCGTTGTACTGGACAGCTCCTACGAGCAGTACTTA. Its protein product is CSVVLDSSYEQYL.

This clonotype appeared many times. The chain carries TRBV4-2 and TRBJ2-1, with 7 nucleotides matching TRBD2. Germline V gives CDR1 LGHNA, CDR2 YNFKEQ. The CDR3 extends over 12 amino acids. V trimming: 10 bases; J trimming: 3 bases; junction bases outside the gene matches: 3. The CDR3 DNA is TGTGCCACCGCGGGGGTCTACAATGAGCAGTTCTTC. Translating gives CATAGVYNEQFF.